This T cell receptor (beta chain) was sequenced during a study of Ad26.COV2.S vaccination and SARS-CoV-2 variants. Here immunoSEQ multiplex PCR was the method, and the copy in TCRdb shows in-frame clones only, minus some. The sample comprises around 450,000 clones, 80% to 90% of which are singletons, and about 2.7% rests with the top ten. V was pared by 3 bases and J by 4 bases, with 10 bases of the junction left unmatched. The CDR3 has 17 residues. Looked up from germline, CDR1 is MNHEY and CDR2 is SMNVEV (reference sequence). Treatment of the sample: roughly 19 received Ad26.COV2.S at low or high dose, single or two shots; several received placebo; per-sample allocation not given. Sampling occurred on day 63 after the first vaccine or placebo injection. Donor was an adult aged 18-55 years in Boston.

The V call is TRBV27, the J call TRBJ1-2; 11 bases agree with TRBD1. Here the sequenced sample was peripheral blood, taken in a trial of Ad26.COV2.S vaccine versus placebo. The TCR comes from a person between 18 and 59 years old who received the Ad26.COV2.S COVID-19 vaccine or a placebo. The CDR3 DNA sequence: TGTGCCAGCAGTTTCGGACAGGGGGCAAAGGGTATCTATGGCTACACCTTC. Protein: CASSFGQGAKGIYGYTF.